This entry lists 27 T cell receptor beta chains sequenced from one sample in a study of blood T cell repertoires in COVID-19. Assay used: immunoSEQ multiplex PCR; TCRdb lists only in-frame clones, some missing. The sample has 97,000 or so clones; 90% are singletons. The material sequenced was peripheral blood. These receptors were taken from a man aged 50-59 years with acute or convalescent COVID-19.

This chain connects TRBV19 to TRBJ1-2; D is uncertain. From germline, CDR1 is LNHDA and CDR2 SQIVND (reference sequence). This CDR3 is built from 14 residues. V gave up 3 bases and J gave up 2 bases, with 10 bases separating them. The CDR3 sequence is CASSIIHQNYGYTF. DNA for the CDR3: TGTGCCAGTAGTATCATTCACCAGAACTATGGCTACACCTTC.

The chain joins TRBV5-4 to TRBJ2-1, with TRBD2 matching 10 bases. The CDR3 consists of 15 residues. CDR1 and CDR2 from the germline V gene are SGHNT and YYREEE (reference sequence). V was clipped by 3 bases and J by 6 bases; unmatched bases: 6. This chain's CDR3 is CASSSPSGSGNEQFF. The CDR3 DNA is TGTGCCAGCAGCTCACCTAGCGGGAGTGGCAATGAGCAGTTCTTC.

The chain couples TRBV10-1 to TRBJ1-2; 9 nucleotides line up with TRBD1. Germline loops: CDR1 WNHNN, CDR2 SYGVQD (reference sequence). The V segment lost 8 bases and the J segment 7 bases; nucleotides outside the gene matches: 8. The CDR3 has 13 residues. This CDR3 is CASPKDRGGGYTF. CDR3 nucleotide sequence: TGCGCCAGCCCCAAGGACAGGGGCGGTGGCTACACCTTC.

V usage is TRBV6-5 and J usage is TRBJ2-2; D unresolved. The germline V and J ends were trimmed by 4 bases and 5 bases, with 14 bases remaining between them. CDR1 and CDR2 (germline): MNHEY, SVGAGI. The CDR3 is made up of 15 amino acids. The CDR3 bases are TGTGCCAGCAGTTTGTACGACGACGGGACCGGGGAGCTGTTTTTT. It translates to CASSLYDDGTGELFF.

The rearrangement joins TRBV7-6 to TRBJ2-2, with TRBD2 matching over 7 bases. V dropped 2 bases and J dropped 0; count of bases not matched to a gene: 6. Germline assignment: CDR1 SGHVS and CDR2 FNYEAQ. This CDR3 has 17 residues. The CDR3: CASSLKLTSANTGELFF. The CDR3 bases are TGTGCCAGCAGCTTAAAATTAACTAGCGCGAACACCGGGGAGCTGTTTTTT.

This clone was detected only a few times. The chain combines TRBV20-1 with TRBJ2-7; 11 bases line up with TRBD2. The CDR3 totals 18 residues. Per germline, CDR1 DFQATT and CDR2 SNEGSKA (reference sequence). The J segment lost 0 bases and the V segment lost 3 bases, leaving 13 bases of the junction unmatched. The CDR3, as DNA: TGCAGTGCTAGTCTTCCCCCTAGCGGGAGGTCTAGCTCCTACGAGCAGTACTTC. The encoded protein is CSASLPPSGRSSSYEQYF.

The V gene is TRBV6-1, the J gene TRBJ2-1; 8 positions agree with TRBD1. Trimming cost V 1 base and J 5 bases; bases outside gene matches: 16. The germline V gene has CDR1 MNHNS and CDR2 SASEGT. The CDR3 covers 19 residues. The CDR3 loop is CASSEGPGGMVAEDNEQFF. The CDR3 nucleotides read TGTGCCAGCAGTGAAGGCCCAGGGGGCATGGTAGCGGAGGACAATGAGCAGTTCTTC.

This chain joins TRBV5-8 and TRBJ1-1; D is undetermined. The CDR3 length is 16 residues. From germline, CDR1 is SGHTS and CDR2 YDEGEE. Trimming shortened V by 0 bases and J by 4 bases, and 16 bases separated the two germline ends. CDR3 sequence reads: CASSLVAVPLGTEAFF. The CDR3 coding sequence is TGTGCCAGCAGCTTGGTGGCAGTCCCTCTAGGCACTGAAGCTTTCTTT.

The CDR3 here is CASSLGQGERYEQYF. CDR3 in DNA: TGTGCCAGCAGCTTAGGACAGGGAGAGCGGTACGAGCAGTACTTC. The chain recombines TRBV7-9 with TRBJ2-7, with TRBD1 matching 7 bases. Germline loops: CDR1 SEHNR, CDR2 FQNEAQ (reference sequence). The CDR3 runs to 15 residues. Unmatched junction bases numbered 7, after V lost 1 base and J lost 4 bases.

The genes are TRBV2 and TRBJ2-1; no clear D gene. The CDR3 is 14 residues long. V dropped 6 bases and J dropped 0 bases, with 9 bases sitting between them. Germline V CDR1 and CDR2: SNHLY, FYNNEI. This CDR3 is CASRETSSYNEQFF. The CDR3 DNA is TGTGCCAGCAGGGAAACCAGCTCCTACAATGAGCAGTTCTTC.

The chain couples TRBV7-9 to TRBJ2-7, with 11 bases aligning to TRBD2. Trimming removed 3 bases from V and 10 bases from J; junction bases left unmatched: 8. The CDR3 is 14 amino acids. CDR1 is SEHNR, CDR2 FQNEAQ, per germline (reference sequence). CDR3 protein: CASSLATSGSSQYF. The CDR3 nucleotides read TGTGCCAGCAGCTTGGCCACTAGCGGGAGTTCTCAGTACTTC.

The chain uses TRBV7-8 and TRBJ1-1, with D possibly matching TRBD1 (6 bases). This CDR3 comprises 13 residues. Per germline, CDR1 SGHVS and CDR2 FQNEAQ. Between the trimmed V and J ends, which lost 6 bases and 1 base, there was a span of 9 bases. CDR3 sequence reads: CASRGQANTEAFF. The CDR3 DNA reads as TGTGCCAGCAGGGGACAAGCGAACACTGAAGCTTTCTTT.

For this clone: Germline and junction disagree at one end, which may indicate a read error. The CDR3 protein is CAVSGRGSYEQYF. The CDR3 bases are TGTGCCGTCAGCGGGAGAGGATCCTACGAGCAGTACTTC. The V call is TRBV10-3, the J call TRBJ2-7, with 8 positions matching TRBD2. The CDR3 is made up of 13 amino acids. The germline V gene encodes CDR1 ENHRY and CDR2 SYGVKD.

By share, this clone counts as medium-sized. This chain joins TRBV10-2 and TRBJ2-3; D gene ambiguous. Trimming stripped 5 bases from V and 0 bases from J, with 9 bases between. Germline CDR1 and CDR2: WSHSY and SAAADI. The CDR3 is made up of 14 amino acids. In nucleotides, the CDR3 is TGCGCCAGCAGTCTGGAGTCGAGCACAGATACGCAGTATTTT. This encodes CASSLESSTDTQYF.

J is TRBJ2-3 and V is TRBV4-3, with D maybe TRBD2 (5 bases). The CDR3 has 16 residues. V lost 0 bases to trimming and J lost 3 bases, with 13 bases between them. The germline gives CDR1 LGHNA, CDR2 YSLEER. CDR3 DNA sequence: TGCGCCAGCAGCCAAGATTCGGCGGGTTTAACAGATACGCAGTATTTT. Protein sequence: CASSQDSAGLTDTQYF.

V gene TRBV6-6 combines with J gene TRBJ2-5; D is unresolved. Deletions cut 6 bases from V and 4 bases from J, with 9 bases between. The V gene's germline CDR1 is MNHNY and CDR2 SVGAGI (reference sequence). The CDR3 has 12 amino acids. The CDR3 coding sequence is TGTGCCAGCAGCCTTGGCCGAGAGACCCAGTACTTC. Amino acid sequence: CASSLGRETQYF.

The chain links TRBV6-6 to TRBJ1-1; 8 bases line up with TRBD1. Unmatched junction bases numbered 10, after V lost 6 bases and J lost 10 bases. Germline V gene lookup returns CDR1 MNHNY and CDR2 SVGAGI (reference sequence). The CDR3 runs 13 residues. The CDR3 DNA sequence: TGTGCCAGCAGCAAGTCCGGGACAGGCGGAGCTTTCTTT. Amino acids: CASSKSGTGGAFF.

This clone was found once. The chain joins TRBV6-6 to TRBJ2-6; 8 bases map to TRBD1. The germline CDR1 and CDR2 sequences are MNHNY and SVGAGI (reference sequence). The CDR3 contains 17 residues. Trimming took 5 bases from V and 3 from J; bases not matched to a gene: 9. The DNA for the CDR3 is TGTGCCAGCAGTCCCAATATCAGGGGGCTTGGGGCCAACGTCCTGACTTTC. Protein: CASSPNIRGLGANVLTF.

The chain recombines TRBV30 with TRBJ1-1; D might be TRBD1 (6 bases). The germline V gene encodes CDR1 GTSNPN and CDR2 SVGIG (reference sequence). Trimming removed 5 bases at V and 4 bases at J, with 11 bases between. This CDR3 is 12 amino acids long. CDR3 protein: CAWAQGGTEAFF. CDR3 sequence (DNA): TGTGCCTGGGCACAAGGGGGCACTGAAGCTTTCTTT.

The chain recombines TRBV10-3 with TRBJ2-2, with 12 nucleotides matching TRBD1. CDR3 length: 16 amino acids. V dropped 6 bases and J dropped 5; count of bases not matched to a gene: 7. Looked up from germline, CDR1 is ENHRY and CDR2 is SYGVKD. CDR3 region: CAIRPGQGARTGELFF. The DNA for the CDR3 is TGTGCCATCAGACCGGGACAGGGGGCGAGGACCGGGGAGCTGTTTTTT.

The chain joins TRBV18 to TRBJ1-5; no reliable D call. The length of the CDR3 is 17 residues. Trimming took off 3 bases at V and 5 bases at J, with 20 bases between the two ends. The V gene's germline CDR1 is KGHSH and CDR2 LQKENI. The CDR3 loop reads CASSPVTASLSDQPQHF. The CDR3 nucleotides are TGTGCCAGCTCACCTGTCACAGCCTCCTTGAGTGATCAGCCCCAGCATTTT.

The CDR3 DNA reads TGTGCCAGCAGCTTGTACGGACTAGCGGGAGAGGAGGATACGCAGTATTTT. As protein: CASSLYGLAGEEDTQYF. The chain carries TRBV5-6 and TRBJ2-3; TRBD2 agrees at 13 bases. V lost 1 base, J lost 6 bases, and 8 bases stayed unmatched. CDR3 size: 17 residues. Germline lookup yields CDR1 SGHDT and CDR2 YYEEEE.

The V and J genes are TRBV7-9 and TRBJ2-7, with TRBD2 as a possible D gene (5 bases). The CDR3 is 14 amino acids. Germline-derived CDR1 and CDR2 are SEHNR and FQNEAQ (reference sequence). The V end was cut by 3 bases, the J end by 0 bases, with 9 bases between. The CDR3 spells CASSFGGPSYEQYF. CDR3 bases: TGTGCCAGCAGCTTCGGCGGGCCCTCCTACGAGCAGTACTTC. Together with reference TRBV7-9 and TRBJ2-7, the CDR3 gives the full variable domain: DTGVSQNPRHKITKRGQNVTFRCDPISEHNRLYWYRQTLGQGPEFLTYFQNEAQLEKSRLLSDRFSAERPKGSFSTLEIQRTEQGDSAMYLCASSFGGPSYEQYFGPGTRLTVT.

This chain uses TRBV5-1 with TRBJ2-3; 9 bases align to TRBD1. V trimming: 4 bases; J trimming: 4 bases; junction bases outside the gene matches: 4. The CDR3 has 14 amino acids. CDR1 is SGHRS and CDR2 is YFSETQ in the germline V gene. The CDR3 loop reads CASSPDRGSDTQYF. Written as DNA, the CDR3 is TGCGCCAGCAGCCCGGACAGGGGCTCAGATACGCAGTATTTT.

This clone was picked up one time. The rearrangement uses TRBV30 and TRBJ1-1, with D hard to call. CDR1 GTSNPN and CDR2 SVGIG come from the germline V gene (reference sequence). V lost 4 bases to trimming and J lost 5 bases, with 20 bases between them. The length of the CDR3 is 15 residues. The CDR3 DNA reads TGTGCCTGGAACAGAGAAGGGAGGTTGGGAACTGAAGCTTTCTTT. Amino acid sequence: CAWNREGRLGTEAFF.

The chain joins TRBV3-1 (or the pseudogene TRBV3-2) to TRBJ2-2; 7 bases align to TRBD2. V lost 4 bases and J lost 5; bases outside the gene matches: 4. Germline V gene data show CDR1 as LGHDT and CDR2 as YNNKEL (reference sequence). The CDR3 is 14 residues long. The CDR3 here is CASSPRLATGELFF. Here the CDR3 DNA reads TGTGCCAGCAGCCCCCGACTAGCTACCGGGGAGCTGTTTTTT.

A single count supports this clone. V and J are TRBV7-8 and TRBJ2-7; TRBD2 is a possible D gene (6 bases). The germline gives CDR1 SGHVS, CDR2 FQNEAQ. V lost 5 bases and J 4 bases, leaving 15 bases between the germline ends. There are 14 residues in the CDR3. The CDR3 sequence: CASSPGVWSYEQYF. Written as DNA, the CDR3 is TGTGCCAGCAGCCCGGGGGTTTGGTCTTACGAGCAGTACTTC.